These T cell receptor beta chains were read from a single sample in a study of T cells after yellow fever vaccination. TCRdb reprocessed the 5' RACE reads with MiXCR, giving one entry per CDR3 protein. The sample yields under 300,000 distinct CDR3 sequences, approximately 6.7% seen once. The sequences come from CD4+ T cells sorted from PBMCs, collected on the day of the yellow fever booster vaccination. The receptors were sampled from a man aged 25-40 years who received the YFV17D yellow fever vaccine. The conserved cysteine and the conserved F or W are not part of the CDR3 here. A clone size is listed for some rows: how often the clone was seen (once, few, many), or a class if it is expanded.

>TRBV24-1|TRBJ2-5|few
ATSTGTETQY
>TRBV7-6|TRBJ2-7|-
ASSWTSGRAEQY
>TRBV5-1|TRBJ2-5|few
ASTRTGGRETQY
>TRBV4-1|TRBJ2-2|many
ASSQEATSGRYLF
>TRBV7-6|TRBJ2-3|many
ASSPTSLTGTDTQY
>TRBV3-1|TRBJ2-7|few
ASSQFSDSYEQY
>TRBV6-5|TRBJ2-7|many
ASALGLAGGYEQY
>TRBV28|TRBJ2-5|few
ASSSRVVQETQY
>TRBV7-8|TRBJ2-7|few
ASSLGPGQRKPYEQY
>TRBV15|TRBJ1-4|-
ATSSAPGQLPNEKLF
>TRBV7-2|TRBJ2-1|few
ASSARGTIHDQF
>TRBV20-1|TRBJ2-3|many
SASPGPGQGFTDTQY
>TRBV20-1|TRBJ2-5|few
SARGQWGGEETQY
>TRBV28|TRBJ2-5|many
ASRGSAASQETQY
>TRBV20-1|TRBJ1-2|many
SAVRGLDYGYT
>TRBV7-9|TRBJ2-5|many
ASSLGGYLETQY
>TRBV7-2|TRBJ2-1|-
ASSFSNLNEQF
>TRBV7-2|TRBJ2-3|many
ASSSNRGKADTQY
>TRBV28|TRBJ1-3|few
ASSSTGVGGNTIY
>TRBV15|TRBJ1-4|-
ATSADRGIEKLF
>TRBV2|TRBJ2-1|many
ASSPGGLYNEQF
>TRBV20-1|TRBJ2-3|-
SLRAGVTDTQY
>TRBV14|TRBJ2-7|many
ASSPLAGFYEQY
>TRBV5-5|TRBJ1-2|many
ASSLAASNYGYT
>TRBV20-1|TRBJ2-1|few
SVRRPTEQF
>TRBV6-2/TRBV6-3|TRBJ2-7|few
ASTGGRNEQY
>TRBV19|TRBJ1-5|few
ASRDRGAQPQH
>TRBV6-5|TRBJ1-4|-
ASSYSIPGAGNEKLF
>TRBV3-1|TRBJ2-1|many
ASSQEGSTTFYNEQF
>TRBV4-3|TRBJ2-1|-
ASSKNRGSSYNEQF
>TRBV21-1|TRBJ2-7|many
ASSKASGVAIQY
>TRBV9|TRBJ2-5|few
ASSTYSGSLETQY
>TRBV7-2|TRBJ2-1|few
ASSLAGVGRNEQF
>TRBV7-2|TRBJ2-3|many
ASSPRGGTDTQY
>TRBV6-1|TRBJ2-3|many
ASSEKAGADTQY
>TRBV12-3/TRBV12-4|TRBJ2-5|few
ASSPGEAQY
>TRBV20-1|TRBJ2-3|-
SASTGTDTQY